The rows below give T cell receptor beta chains drawn from one sample of a study of tumor-infiltrating lymphocytes in primary liver carcinoma. TCRdb ran MiXCR on the multiplex PCR reads and lists one entry per CDR3 protein. The sample lists about 120,000 distinct CDR3 sequences, approximately 68% occurring once. The sample was tumor-adjacent normal liver tissue. Source of these receptors: a woman aged 60-75 years with primary liver carcinoma and hepatitis B virus infection. The CDR3 runs from the conserved cysteine through the conserved F or W. Fields, in order: V gene, CDR3 length, clone size, J gene, D gene, CDR3 protein, CDR3 DNA. D genes are given only for firm matches. Size is stated for part of the rows, as once, few or many counts, or as a class when the clone is expanded.

TRBV7-9	14	many	TRBJ2-7	TRBD1	CASSTDRGRYEQYF	TGTGCCAGCAGCACAGACAGGGGGCGTTACGAGCAGTACTTC
TRBV12-3/TRBV12-4	16	-	TRBJ1-4	TRBD1	CASRMLPGQGFGRLFF	TGTGCCAGTAGGATGTTACCGGGACAGGGGTTCGGAAGACTGTTTTTT
TRBV15	12	few	TRBJ2-4	-	CATSRAYAIQYF	TGTGCCACCAGCAGAGCCTATGCCATTCAGTACTTC
TRBV30	16	-	TRBJ2-1	TRBD2	CAWSARLAGGYNDRFF	TGTGCCTGGAGTGCCAGACTAGCGGGAGGTTACAATGATCGGTTCTTC
TRBV29-1	15	-	TRBJ2-5	TRBD1	CSVEGPTGPIETQYF	TGCAGCGTTGAAGGGCCGACAGGGCCCATTGAGACCCAGTACTTC
TRBV5-6	13	-	TRBJ1-1	-	CSSSFPANTEAVF	TGTTCCAGCAGCTTCCCTGCGAACACTGAAGCTGTCTTT
TRBV29-1	13	once	TRBJ2-1	-	CSVVGDPPRKQFF	TGCAGCGTTGTCGGGGATCCCCCCAGAAAGCAGTTCTTC
TRBV30	16	many	TRBJ1-6	-	CACKFGRLWSKGPLHF	TGTGCCTGCAAATTCGGGAGACTCTGGTCCAAGGGACCCCTCCACTTT
TRBV29-1	13	many	TRBJ2-2	TRBD1	CSVAGGNTGELFF	TGCAGCGTGGCAGGGGGGAACACCGGGGAGCTGTTTTTT
TRBV7-9	11	once	TRBJ2-3	-	CASSRIDTQYF	TGTGCCAGCAGCCGCATAGATACGCAGTATTTT
TRBV29-1	17	once	TRBJ2-1	TRBD2	CRCSRGLRLAGGNEQFF	TGCAGGTGTTCGCGGGGACTTCGACTAGCGGGAGGCAATGAGCAGTTCTTC
TRBV2	14	once	TRBJ1-5	-	CANTQQGVNQPQHF	TGTGCCAACACTCAACAGGGTGTCAATCAGCCCCAGCATTTT
TRBV11-2	13	-	TRBJ2-2	-	CVSSLHRTGELFF	TGTGTCAGCAGTTTACATAGGACTGGGGAGCTGTTTTTT
TRBV20-1	15	-	TRBJ2-7	TRBD2	CSAIRLAGGPYEQYF	TGCAGTGCTATCAGACTAGCGGGAGGGCCTTACGAGCAGTACTTC
TRBV29-1	14	-	TRBJ1-5	-	CSIEESGGNQSQHF	TGCAGCATTGAAGAGTCGGGGGGGAATCAGTCCCAGCATTTT
TRBV11-2	14	-	TRBJ2-1	TRBD2	CASSSGRSYNEKFF	TGTGCCAGCAGCTCCGGGAGGTCCTACAATGAGAAATTCTTC
TRBV7-9	14	-	TRBJ2-7	-	CASSSIGKTYEQYF	TGTGCCAGCAGCAGTATCGGCAAGACCTACGAGCAGTATTTC
TRBV11-1	14	-	TRBJ2-2	-	CASTPSLDIGELFF	TGTGCCAGCACACCGAGCCTTGACATTGGGGAGCTGTTTTTT
TRBV2	15	-	TRBJ2-1	-	CAGHRDSGLYSEQFF	TGTGCCGGACACCGGGACTCTGGCCTTTACAGTGAGCAGTTCTTC
TRBV11-2	13	once	TRBJ1-1	-	CASRYHIDTEAFF	TGTGCCAGCCGCTACCACATCGACACTGAAGCTTTCTTT
TRBV19	15	few	TRBJ2-3	TRBD2	CVSSRLAGVSDTQYF	TGTGTCAGTAGCCGACTAGCGGGAGTCTCAGATACGCAGTATTTT
TRBV6-2/TRBV6-3	14	once	TRBJ2-1	-	CASSSSRLVPEQLF	TGTGCCAGCAGTTCCAGCAGACTAGTCCCTGAGCAGCTCTTC
TRBV11-2	14	-	TRBJ2-3	TRBD1	CASTARTGGHMQYF	TGTGCCAGTACGGCCAGGACAGGGGGGCATATGCAGTATTTT
TRBV12-3/TRBV12-4	14	-	TRBJ2-2	TRBD2	CASLSGGRTGELFF	TGTGCCAGTCTGAGCGGGGGACGAACAGGGGAGCTGTTTTTT
TRBV4-1	14	-	TRBJ2-7	-	CASRAMGRSYEQYF	TGCGCCAGCAGGGCTATGGGACGCTCCTACGAGCAGTACTTT
TRBV4-2	15	many	TRBJ2-1	-	CASSQDSRRYNEQFF	TGTGCCAGCAGCCAAGATAGTCGACGGTACAATGAGCAGTTCTTC
TRBV29-1	12	-	TRBJ2-1	-	CSLEGLWNEQFF	TGCAGTCTTGAAGGGTTGTGGAATGAGCAGTTCTTC
TRBV6-1	13	-	TRBJ1-1	-	CASGAREYTEAFF	TGTGCCAGCGGCGCCAGGGAGTACACTGAAGCTTTCTTC
TRBV12-3/TRBV12-4	14	-	TRBJ2-7	-	CASRPSLPPYEQYF	TGTGCCAGTAGACCTAGCCTCCCCCCCTACGAGCAGTACTTC